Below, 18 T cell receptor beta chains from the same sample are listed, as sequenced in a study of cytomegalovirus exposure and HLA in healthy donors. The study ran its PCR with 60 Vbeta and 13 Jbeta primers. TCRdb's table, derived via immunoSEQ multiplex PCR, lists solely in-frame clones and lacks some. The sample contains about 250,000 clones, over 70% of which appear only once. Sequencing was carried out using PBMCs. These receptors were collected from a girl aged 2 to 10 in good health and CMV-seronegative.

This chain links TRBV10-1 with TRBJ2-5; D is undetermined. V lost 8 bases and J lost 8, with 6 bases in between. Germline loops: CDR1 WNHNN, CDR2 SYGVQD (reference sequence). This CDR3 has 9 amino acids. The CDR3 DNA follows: TGCGCCAGCCTAGATACCCAGTACTTC. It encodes CASLDTQYF.

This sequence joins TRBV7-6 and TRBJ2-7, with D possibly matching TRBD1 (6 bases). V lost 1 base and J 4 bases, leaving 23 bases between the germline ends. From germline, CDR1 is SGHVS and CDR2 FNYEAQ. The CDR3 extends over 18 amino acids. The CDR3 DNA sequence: TGTGCCAGCAGCTTAGGGAAAGGACAGCCAGGTTGGGATTACGAGCAGTACTTC. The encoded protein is CASSLGKGQPGWDYEQYF.

The DNA for the CDR3 is TGCAGCGTCGGGGGGATTAGCGGGAGGTCCTACAATGAGCAGTTCTTC. It specifies CSVGGISGRSYNEQFF. The chain joins TRBV29-1 to TRBJ2-1; 10 bases map to TRBD2. Germline lookup yields CDR1 SQVTM and CDR2 ANQGSEA. The CDR3 is made up of 16 amino acids. V shed 6 bases, J shed 1 base, and the junction held 9 bases outside the gene matches.

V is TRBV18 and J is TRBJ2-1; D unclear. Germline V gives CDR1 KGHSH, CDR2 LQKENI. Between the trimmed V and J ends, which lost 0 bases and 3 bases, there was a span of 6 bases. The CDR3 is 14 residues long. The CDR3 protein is CASSPPAVYNEQFF. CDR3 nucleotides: TGTGCCAGCTCACCACCGGCGGTCTACAATGAGCAGTTCTTC.

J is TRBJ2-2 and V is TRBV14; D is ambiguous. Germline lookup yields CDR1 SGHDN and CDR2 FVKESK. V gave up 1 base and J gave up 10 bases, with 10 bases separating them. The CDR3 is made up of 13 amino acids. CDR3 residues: CASSQGVRMELFF. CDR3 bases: TGTGCCAGCAGCCAAGGAGTCCGCATGGAGCTGTTTTTT.

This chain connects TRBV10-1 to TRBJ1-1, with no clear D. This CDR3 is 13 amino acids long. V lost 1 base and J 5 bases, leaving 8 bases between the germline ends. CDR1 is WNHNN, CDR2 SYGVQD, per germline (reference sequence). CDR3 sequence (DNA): TGCGCCAGCAGTGAGTACCGACATACTGAAGCTTTCTTT. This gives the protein CASSEYRHTEAFF.

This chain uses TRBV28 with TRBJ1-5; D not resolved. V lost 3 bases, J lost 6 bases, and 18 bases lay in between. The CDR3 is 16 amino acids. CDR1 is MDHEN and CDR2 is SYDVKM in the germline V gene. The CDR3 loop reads CASSFTGRGLIQPQHF. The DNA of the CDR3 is TGTGCCAGCAGTTTTACGGGCAGAGGGCTTATTCAGCCCCAGCATTTT.

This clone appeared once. The CDR3 coding sequence is TGTGCCAGCAGCGTAGGAAGGGGGACCAAAAACATTCAGTACTTC. It translates to CASSVGRGTKNIQYF. The chain uses TRBV9 and TRBJ2-4; D perhaps matches TRBD1 (6 bases). The CDR3 spans 15 residues. V was cut by 0 bases and J by 2 bases, with 9 bases left in between. CDR1 and CDR2 (germline): SGDLS, YYNGEE.

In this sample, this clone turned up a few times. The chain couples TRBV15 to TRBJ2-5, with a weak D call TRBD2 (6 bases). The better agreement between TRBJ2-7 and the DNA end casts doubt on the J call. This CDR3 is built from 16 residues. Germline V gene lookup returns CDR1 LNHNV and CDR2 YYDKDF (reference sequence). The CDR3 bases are TGTGCCACCAGCAACCCCGGGGGTCCCCTCTCCTACGAGCAGTACTTC. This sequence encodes CATSNPGGPLSYEQYF.

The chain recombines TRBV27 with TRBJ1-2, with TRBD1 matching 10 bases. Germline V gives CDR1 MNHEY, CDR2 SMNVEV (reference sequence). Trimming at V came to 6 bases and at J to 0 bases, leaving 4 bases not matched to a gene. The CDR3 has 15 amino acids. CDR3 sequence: CASSFGTGANYGYTF. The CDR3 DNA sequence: TGTGCCAGCAGCTTCGGGACAGGGGCTAACTATGGCTACACCTTC.

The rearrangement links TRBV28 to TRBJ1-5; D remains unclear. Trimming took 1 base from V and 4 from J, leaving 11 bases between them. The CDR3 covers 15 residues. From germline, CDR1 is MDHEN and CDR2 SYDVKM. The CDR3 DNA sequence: TGTGCCAGCAGTTTATTCGACGGACTGAATCAGCCCCAGCATTTT. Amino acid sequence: CASSLFDGLNQPQHF.

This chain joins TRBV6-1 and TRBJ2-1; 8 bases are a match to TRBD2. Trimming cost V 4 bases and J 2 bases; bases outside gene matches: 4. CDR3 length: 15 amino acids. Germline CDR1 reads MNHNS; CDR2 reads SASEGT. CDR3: CASSGVRGAYNEQFF. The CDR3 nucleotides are TGTGCCAGCAGTGGGGTGCGGGGGGCCTACAATGAGCAGTTCTTC.

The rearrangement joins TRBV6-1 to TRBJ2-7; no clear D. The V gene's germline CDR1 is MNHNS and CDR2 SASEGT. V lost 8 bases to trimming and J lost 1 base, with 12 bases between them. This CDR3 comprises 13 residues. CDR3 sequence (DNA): TGTGCCAGCCCCCCTGCCACTTCCTACGAGCAGTACTTC. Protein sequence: CASPPATSYEQYF.

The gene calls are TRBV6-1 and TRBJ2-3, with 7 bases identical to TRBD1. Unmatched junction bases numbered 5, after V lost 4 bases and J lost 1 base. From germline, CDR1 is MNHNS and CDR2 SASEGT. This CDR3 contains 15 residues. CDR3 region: CASSAQGFRTDTQYF. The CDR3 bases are TGTGCCAGCAGTGCACAGGGGTTTCGCACAGATACGCAGTATTTT.

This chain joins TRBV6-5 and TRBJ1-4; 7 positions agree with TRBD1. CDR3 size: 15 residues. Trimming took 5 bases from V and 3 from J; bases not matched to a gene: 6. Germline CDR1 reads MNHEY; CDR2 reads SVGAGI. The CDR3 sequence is CASSGLGTANEKLFF. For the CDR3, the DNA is TGTGCCAGCAGTGGCCTTGGGACAGCTAATGAAAAACTGTTTTTT.

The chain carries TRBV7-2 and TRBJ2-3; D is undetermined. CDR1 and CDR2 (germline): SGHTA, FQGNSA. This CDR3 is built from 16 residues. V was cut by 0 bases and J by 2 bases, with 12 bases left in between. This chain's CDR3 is CASSLAAGSYTDTQYF. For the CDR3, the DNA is TGTGCCAGCAGCTTAGCGGCCGGGTCCTACACAGATACGCAGTATTTT.

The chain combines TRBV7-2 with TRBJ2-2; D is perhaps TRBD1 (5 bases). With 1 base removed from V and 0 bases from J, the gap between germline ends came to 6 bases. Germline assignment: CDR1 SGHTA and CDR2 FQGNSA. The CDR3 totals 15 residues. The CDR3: CASSLVGANTGELFF. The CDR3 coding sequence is TGTGCCAGCAGCTTAGTAGGGGCGAACACCGGGGAGCTGTTTTTT.

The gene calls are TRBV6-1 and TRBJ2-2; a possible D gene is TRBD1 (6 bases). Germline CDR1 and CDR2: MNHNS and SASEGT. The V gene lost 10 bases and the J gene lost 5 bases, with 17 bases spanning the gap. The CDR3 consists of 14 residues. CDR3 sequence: CATKPGQTTGELFF. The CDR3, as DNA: TGTGCCACCAAACCGGGACAAACAACCGGGGAGCTGTTTTTT.